This passage covers 10 T cell receptor beta chains from one sample sequenced in a study of CD8 T cells in Susac syndrome. With random hexamers, reverse transcription was performed on 0.5 to 1 ug of RNA. TCRdb fed the immunoSEQ multiplex PCR reads into MiXCR, producing one record per CDR3 protein. The table lists 120,000 to 150,000 distinct CDR3 sequences, 94% of them singletons, with approximately 0.3% in the top ten. The source material was CD8+ T cells from PBMCs. The receptor set was obtained from a human donor in good health.

This clonotype turned up a few times. The chain carries TRBV6-2 or TRBV6-3 and TRBJ2-7; D may be TRBD1 (6 bases). V was clipped by 6 bases and J by 2 bases, with 14 bases between them. This CDR3 is built from 14 residues. The V gene's germline CDR1 is MNHEY and CDR2 SVGEGT. This CDR3 is CASSPWDTPYEQYF. CDR3 nucleotides: TGTGCCAGCAGCCCCTGGGACACACCCTACGAGCAGTACTTC.

This clonotype was detected a few times. The chain couples TRBV29-1 to TRBJ2-1, with 9 bases matching TRBD2. Per the germline V gene, CDR1 is SQVTM and CDR2 is ANQGSEA. The length of the CDR3 is 13 residues. J gave up 5 bases and V 8 bases, and 7 bases lay outside the gene matches. In DNA form, the CDR3 reads TGCAGCTTAGCGGGAGAAAGACACAATGAGCAGTTCTTC. This codes for CSLAGERHNEQFF.

The chain has TRBV15 and TRBJ2-7; TRBD2 matches at 12 bases. The CDR3 is made up of 17 amino acids. Trimming removed 2 bases from V and 4 bases from J; junction bases left unmatched: 9. CDR1 LNHNV and CDR2 YYDKDF come from the germline V gene (reference sequence). The CDR3 spells CATSRLPRLAGVYEQYF. The CDR3 DNA follows: TGTGCCACCAGCAGACTACCTAGACTAGCGGGAGTGTACGAGCAGTACTTC.

The chain recombines TRBV4-3 with TRBJ2-7; maybe TRBD1 (5 bases). The CDR3 contains 15 residues. Trimming took off 0 bases at V and 1 base at J, with 10 bases between the two ends. Germline V CDR1 and CDR2: LGHNA, YSLEER. The CDR3 DNA reads as TGCGCCAGCAGCCAAGAGTACAGGTCTTCCTACGAGCAGTACTTC. Its translation: CASSQEYRSSYEQYF.

The J gene is TRBJ2-1, the V gene TRBV7-9; D is unclear. The CDR3 extends over 17 amino acids. The germline gives CDR1 SEHNR, CDR2 FQNEAQ (reference sequence). Trimming took 4 bases from V and 2 from J, leaving 18 bases between them. The CDR3 spells CASSSELSLSPYNEQFF. The CDR3, as DNA: TGTGCCAGCAGCTCCGAACTCAGCTTGTCCCCCTACAATGAGCAGTTCTTC.

The V and J genes are TRBV13 and TRBJ1-1; 11 bases align to TRBD1. Trimming at V came to 8 bases and at J to 0 bases, leaving 5 bases not matched to a gene. Germline-derived CDR1 and CDR2 are PRHDT and FYEKMQ (reference sequence). CDR3 length: 15 amino acids. This CDR3 reads CASWDRGSLNTEAFF. The CDR3 DNA reads TGTGCCAGCTGGGACAGGGGGTCATTGAACACTGAAGCTTTCTTT.

This chain connects TRBV29-1 to TRBJ2-3; 11 bases are shared with TRBD2. CDR1 SQVTM and CDR2 ANQGSEA come from the germline V gene. After removal of 8 bases from V and 2 bases from J, the junction contained 6 bases not matched to a gene. The CDR3 loop spans 14 amino acids. CDR3 sequence (DNA): TGCAGCCTCGGACTAGCGGGCCTCACAGATACGCAGTATTTT. Its translation: CSLGLAGLTDTQYF.

CDR3 in amino acids: CASSLSRWAEQFF. DNA of the CDR3: TGTGCCAGCAGCTTAAGCAGGTGGGCTGAGCAGTTCTTC. The chain joins TRBV7-3 to TRBJ2-1; D remains ambiguous. This CDR3 comprises 13 residues. Germline lookup yields CDR1 SGHTA and CDR2 FQGTGA. Trimming shortened V by 1 base and J by 9 bases, and 10 bases separated the two germline ends.

V is TRBV27 and J is TRBJ1-1; D gene ambiguous. The CDR3 loop spans 10 amino acids. V was pared by 4 bases and J by 6 bases, with 3 bases between. Germline loops: CDR1 MNHEY, CDR2 SMNVEV (reference sequence). For the CDR3, the DNA is TGTGCCAGCAGTTCCTCTGAAGCTTTCTTT. Amino acids: CASSSSEAFF.

The chain employs TRBV12-3 or TRBV12-4 and TRBJ2-7; D is undetermined. The CDR3 runs 14 residues. Trimming took 5 bases from V and 0 from J, leaving 11 bases between them. Here the CDR3 reads CASSTDPGSYEQYF. The DNA for the CDR3 is TGTGCCAGCAGTACAGACCCGGGCTCCTACGAGCAGTACTTC.